Listed here are 30 T cell receptor beta chains from one sample, sequenced in a study of response to subunit inactivated influenza vaccine. Using its own MiXCR run on the RT-PCR reads, TCRdb lists one record per CDR3 protein. The sample records roughly 460,000 distinct CDR3 sequences, roughly 11% being singletons. Source: PBMCs from blood, taken about 6 weeks after vaccination. The receptors were sampled from a man in his fifties or sixties who received an inactivated influenza vaccine.

This clonotype was recorded at least ten times. The chain combines TRBV29-1 with TRBJ2-3; D remains ambiguous. Deletions cut 0 bases from V and 7 bases from J, with 8 bases between. Germline V gene sequence: CDR1 SQVTM, CDR2 ANQGSEA. The length of the CDR3 is 12 residues. CDR3 amino acids: CSVEESANTQYF. The CDR3 region has the DNA TGCAGCGTTGAAGAGTCGGCCAATACGCAGTATTTT.

The rearrangement joins TRBV20-1 to TRBJ2-7; maybe TRBD2 (5 bases). The CDR3 is made up of 13 amino acids. Trimming took 3 bases from V and 2 from J, leaving 11 bases between them. Germline CDR1 is DFQATT and CDR2 is SNEGSKA (reference sequence). DNA for the CDR3: TGCAGTGCTAGGCCGGGATCAACCTACGAGCAGTACTTC. Translated: CSARPGSTYEQYF.

This clonotype was seen more than once but under ten times. V and J are TRBV9 and TRBJ2-5; the match to TRBD1 covers 7 bases. The CDR3 extends over 14 amino acids. The trim removed 3 bases at V and 2 bases at J, leaving 4 bases unmatched. CDR1 SGDLS and CDR2 YYNGEE come from the germline V gene. For the CDR3, the DNA is TGTGCCAGCAGCGCCGGGACAGCGCAAGAGACCCAGTACTTC. It translates to CASSAGTAQETQYF.

In this sample, this clonotype turned up many times. V and J are TRBV10-3 and TRBJ2-7; 9 bases fit TRBD1. Trimming at V came to 7 bases and at J to 2 bases, leaving 12 bases not matched to a gene. CDR1 is ENHRY and CDR2 is SYGVKD in the germline V gene. This CDR3 is 16 amino acids long. CDR3 sequence: CAITPGQGRTTYEQYF. The DNA of the CDR3 is TGTGCCATCACCCCAGGACAGGGGCGTACCACCTACGAGCAGTACTTC.

This clonotype has only a few counts. The V call is TRBV5-1, the J call TRBJ2-3; 10 nucleotides match TRBD1. Germline lookup yields CDR1 SGHRS and CDR2 YFSETQ. This CDR3 spans 14 amino acids. The CDR3 nucleotides are TGCGCAGCAGCTTGGGGGACAGGGGCCGATACGCAGTATTTT. It encodes CAAAWGTGADTQYF.

This clonotype has only a few counts. The chain carries TRBV11-1 and TRBJ2-1; 10 bases map to TRBD2. The V gene's germline CDR1 is SGHAT and CDR2 FQDESV (reference sequence). V lost 2 bases and J lost 0; bases outside the gene matches: 10. This CDR3 is built from 19 residues. The CDR3 sequence: CASSLRGLAATSSYNEQFF. As DNA, the CDR3 is TGTGCCAGCAGCTTACGAGGACTAGCGGCTACCAGCTCCTACAATGAGCAGTTCTTC.

The genes are TRBV29-1 and TRBJ2-7; 9 nucleotides agree with TRBD1. CDR3 length: 13 amino acids. V was clipped by 4 bases and J by 4 bases; unmatched bases: 5. Germline V gene data show CDR1 as SQVTM and CDR2 as ANQGSEA. Written as DNA, the CDR3 is TGCAGCGTTGGGACAGGGGCGTCTTACGAGCAGTACTTC. It is translated as CSVGTGASYEQYF.

The chain joins TRBV7-9 to TRBJ2-3; possible D gene TRBD1, 5 bases. Germline V gene sequence: CDR1 SEHNR, CDR2 FQNEAQ (reference sequence). V lost 2 bases and J lost 2, with 17 bases in between. The CDR3 loop spans 17 amino acids. In nucleotides, the CDR3 is TGTGCCAGCAGCTTATCATATATTGACAGCGACACAGATACGCAGTATTTT. Amino acid sequence: CASSLSYIDSDTDTQYF.

There are many counts of this clonotype. The rearrangement links TRBV12-3 or TRBV12-4 to TRBJ2-7; TRBD2 matches at 7 bases. This CDR3 comprises 14 residues. The V segment lost 8 bases and the J segment 3 bases; nucleotides outside the gene matches: 10. DNA of the CDR3: TGTGCCAGCGCCCCTAGGGGAGGGAACTACGAGCAGTACTTC. Its translation: CASAPRGGNYEQYF.

This clonotype was counted a few times. J is TRBJ2-2 and V is TRBV7-8; 10 bases map to TRBD1. Germline V gene data show CDR1 as SGHVS and CDR2 as FQNEAQ. The CDR3 is made up of 16 amino acids. Trimming removed 5 bases from V and 11 bases from J; junction bases left unmatched: 14. Written as DNA, the CDR3 is TGTGCCAGCAGCCCCCTTGGGACAGGGGAAGAAAATGAGCTGTTTTTT. Translated, it gives CASSPLGTGEENELFF. Supplemented by reference TRBV7-8 and TRBJ2-2, the full variable domain reads GAGVSQSPRYKVAKRGQDVALRCDPISGHVSLFWYQQALGQGPEFLTYFQNEAQLDKSGLPSDRFFAERPEGSVSTLKIQRTQQEDSAVYLCASSPLGTGEENELFFGEGSRLTVL.

In this sample, this clonotype turned up a few times. This sequence joins TRBV20-1 and TRBJ1-6, with D hard to call. Germline V gives CDR1 DFQATT, CDR2 SNEGSKA (reference sequence). The CDR3 covers 17 residues. V was shortened by 0 bases and J by 0 bases, with 12 bases between the two germline ends. The CDR3 here is CSARDRTPSSYNSPLHF. DNA of the CDR3: TGCAGTGCTAGAGATCGAACACCGAGCTCCTATAATTCACCCCTCCACTTT.

The V call is TRBV7-2, the J call TRBJ1-1; weak D call: TRBD1 (5 bases). CDR1 SGHTA and CDR2 FQGNSA come from the germline V gene. Trimming removed 3 bases at V and 4 bases at J, with 15 bases between. CDR3 size: 15 residues. CDR3 in DNA: TGTGCCAGCAGCTTTAGATTGCCGGGGGTCACTGAAGCTTTCTTT. It is translated as CASSFRLPGVTEAFF.

In this sample, this clonotype turned up a few times. V gene TRBV10-3 combines with J gene TRBJ1-3; 10 nucleotides line up with TRBD1. The CDR3 has 15 residues. Unmatched junction bases numbered 6, after V lost 3 bases and J lost 7 bases. Germline V gene data show CDR1 as ENHRY and CDR2 as SYGVKD. The CDR3 sequence: CAISESGQGRNTIYF. CDR3 sequence (DNA): TGTGCCATCAGTGAATCGGGACAGGGGAGGAACACCATATATTTT.

This clonotype has at least ten counts. This rearrangement joins TRBV7-2 to TRBJ2-3; D is unresolved. The CDR3 has 16 amino acids. Germline values: CDR1 SGHTA, CDR2 FQGNSA. Trimming cost V 0 bases and J 3 bases, with 13 bases left between them. The CDR3 is CASSLAVGFGTDTQYF. The CDR3 nucleotides are TGTGCCAGCAGCTTAGCGGTCGGTTTTGGGACAGATACGCAGTATTTT.

This clonotype occurred many times. CDR3 nucleotide sequence: TGTGCCAGCAGAGACCGACAGGACACCTATGGCTACACCTTC. Translation: CASRDRQDTYGYTF. The rearrangement uses TRBV6-1 and TRBJ1-2; D is perhaps TRBD1 (6 bases). CDR3 size: 14 residues. V dropped 6 bases and J dropped 4 bases, with 15 bases sitting between them. Germline CDR1 is MNHNS and CDR2 is SASEGT.

This clonotype was counted only a few times. V is TRBV15 and J is TRBJ2-1; no firm D call. The CDR3 consists of 14 residues. Trimming cost V 8 bases and J 5 bases, with 16 bases left between them. The germline gives CDR1 LNHNV, CDR2 YYDKDF (reference sequence). The DNA of the CDR3 is TGTGCCACCGGGAAGCGAACGGGCCACAATGAGCAGTTCTTC. This gives the protein CATGKRTGHNEQFF.

There are many counts of this clonotype. The chain has TRBV29-1 and TRBJ1-5, with no clear D. The V and J ends lost 4 bases and 3 bases respectively, with 10 bases between them. This CDR3 comprises 13 residues. Germline CDR1 is SQVTM and CDR2 is ANQGSEA. The DNA of the CDR3 is TGCAGCGTTGCGACATGGGACAATCAGCCCCAGCATTTT. Amino acid sequence: CSVATWDNQPQHF.

This clonotype was seen repeatedly, ten times or more. The V call is TRBV28, the J call TRBJ2-7; D tentatively reads TRBD1 or TRBD2 (5 bases each). Germline CDR1 reads MDHEN; CDR2 reads SYDVKM. V gave up 8 bases and J gave up 0 bases, with 17 bases separating them. CDR3 length: 15 residues. The DNA of the CDR3 is TGTGCCAGCGGGACGGGCAGGTTTTTCTCCTACGAGCAGTACTTC. It yields the protein CASGTGRFFSYEQYF.

This clonotype was found many times. Its ends do not fully match the called genes, so a read error is possible. The chain couples TRBV10-3 to TRBJ2-3; 9 positions match TRBD1. The V gene's germline CDR1 is ENHRY and CDR2 SYGVKD. This CDR3 region has 14 residues. CDR3 in amino acids: CAISEFFGVRDRDF. The CDR3 nucleotides are TGTGCCATCAGTGAGTTTTTTGGTGTGAGGGACAGGGATTTT.

The CDR3 DNA is TGTGCCTGGAGTGTTGGTGCAGGACAACCGCAGTATTTT. As protein: CAWSVGAGQPQYF. This chain uses TRBV30 with TRBJ2-3; D may be TRBD1 (5 bases). Deletions cut 0 bases from V and 10 bases from J, with 14 bases between. The CDR3 totals 13 residues. The germline CDR1 and CDR2 sequences are GTSNPN and SVGIG (reference sequence).

This clonotype was observed a handful of times. V is TRBV10-3 and J is TRBJ1-5; TRBD1 matches at 10 bases. The CDR3 totals 18 residues. The germline V gene has CDR1 ENHRY and CDR2 SYGVKD. V shed 4 bases, J shed 0 bases, and the junction held 9 bases outside the gene matches. The CDR3, as DNA: TGTGCCATCAGTGGGGACAGGGGAGCAACGGATAGCAATCAGCCCCAGCATTTT. Amino acid sequence: CAISGDRGATDSNQPQHF.

The J gene is TRBJ2-7, the V gene TRBV7-8; 7 bases line up with TRBD2. The CDR3 is made up of 14 amino acids. Germline V lookup: CDR1 SGHVS, CDR2 FQNEAQ. With 1 base clipped from V and 2 bases from J, the junction kept 2 bases outside the gene matches. The CDR3 DNA is TGTGCCAGCAGCTTAGACGGGAGGCCCTACGAGCAGTACTTC. Translated, it gives CASSLDGRPYEQYF.

This clonotype was seen many times. This chain joins TRBV24-1 and TRBJ2-1; D gene unclear. Trimming stripped 3 bases from V and 9 bases from J, with 11 bases between. The CDR3 consists of 13 residues. Germline values: CDR1 KGHDR, CDR2 SFDVKD. The CDR3 bases are TGTGCCACCAGTGATCTCAGGTGGAGTGAGCAGTTCTTC. Translated, it gives CATSDLRWSEQFF.

The CDR3 reads CSARQGGSGNTIYF. Written as DNA, the CDR3 is TGCAGTGCAAGACAGGGAGGTTCTGGAAACACCATATATTTT. The rearrangement links TRBV20-1 to TRBJ1-3, with 7 bases that match TRBD1. The CDR3 has 14 residues. CDR1 and CDR2 from the germline V gene are DFQATT and SNEGSKA (reference sequence). Germline trimming cut 6 bases from V and 1 base from J; bases unmatched to any gene: 6.

In this sample, this clonotype turned up a few times. The genes are TRBV5-6 and TRBJ2-2; D might be TRBD2 (5 bases). The CDR3 is 17 amino acids. V lost 4 bases, J lost 2 bases, and 18 bases lay in between. Germline assignment: CDR1 SGHDT and CDR2 YYEEEE. For the CDR3, the DNA is TGTGCCAGCAGCCATAGTTATCGGGGTCGAAACACCGGGGAGCTGTTTTTT. Translation gives CASSHSYRGRNTGELFF.

This clonotype was seen a few times. This sequence joins TRBV14 and TRBJ2-1, with 7 bases identical to TRBD2. Looked up from germline, CDR1 is SGHDN and CDR2 is FVKESK. V trimming: 0 bases; J trimming: 0 bases; junction bases outside the gene matches: 5. The CDR3 extends over 17 amino acids. CDR3 nucleotides: TGTGCCAGCAGCCAAGATAACGGCGGGAGCTCCTACAATGAGCAGTTCTTC. This translates into CASSQDNGGSSYNEQFF.

This clonotype was seen many times. This chain uses TRBV29-1 with TRBJ2-3; unclear D gene. Germline loops: CDR1 SQVTM, CDR2 ANQGSEA. V was pared by 4 bases and J by 3 bases, with 8 bases between. CDR3 size: 12 residues. Written as DNA, the CDR3 is TGCAGCGTTGGGGGTAATACAGATACGCAGTATTTT. This encodes CSVGGNTDTQYF.

This clonotype has at least ten counts. J is TRBJ1-5 and V is TRBV6-2 or TRBV6-3; D not certain. Trimming removed 4 bases from V and 0 bases from J, with 1 base in between. Germline CDR1 and CDR2: MNHEY and SVGEGT. The CDR3 runs to 12 residues. In DNA, the CDR3 is TGTGCCAGCAGTTTTAGCAATCAGCCCCAGCATTTT. It is translated as CASSFSNQPQHF.

The rearrangement joins TRBV7-6 to TRBJ2-1, with 8 bases lining up with TRBD1. The CDR3 totals 14 residues. V was pared by 6 bases and J by 4 bases, with 5 bases of the junction left unmatched. Germline V gene lookup returns CDR1 SGHVS and CDR2 FNYEAQ. The CDR3 loop is CASSSGGPYNEQFF. The CDR3 bases are TGTGCCAGCAGTTCAGGGGGCCCATACAATGAGCAGTTCTTC. Full variable domain (remainder filled in from reference TRBV7-6 and TRBJ2-1): GAGVSQSPRYKVTKRGQDVALRCDPISGHVSLYWYRQALGQGPEFLTYFNYEAQQDKSGLPNDRFSAERPEGSISTLTIQRTEQRDSAMYRCASSSGGPYNEQFFGPGTRLTVL.

The V gene is TRBV7-9, the J gene TRBJ1-2; tentative D call: TRBD1 (5 bases). Trimming took off 1 base at V and 6 bases at J, with 6 bases between the two ends. Germline V CDR1 and CDR2: SEHNR, FQNEAQ (reference sequence). The CDR3 has 12 residues. This CDR3 reads CASSLGGNGYTF. CDR3 coding DNA: TGTGCCAGCAGCTTAGGGGGGAATGGCTACACCTTC.